The 13 T cell receptor beta chains below were found in one sample sequenced in a study of T cells in Graves' hyperthyroidism and ophthalmopathy. Amplified TCR beta CDR3 regions derived from RNA transcripts. HTBI primers drove first-round RT-PCR of the TCR CDR3. Using its own MiXCR run on the multiplex PCR reads, TCRdb lists one record per CDR3 protein. This table has around 610,000 distinct CDR3 sequences, approximately 15% appearing once. Material: blood. The receptors were sampled from a woman aged 35 to 49 with Graves' ophthalmopathy.

The gene calls are TRBV28 and TRBJ2-7, with TRBD1 as a possible D gene (6 bases). In germline, CDR1 is MDHEN, CDR2 SYDVKM. The CDR3 runs 14 residues. The V and J ends lost 6 bases and 3 bases respectively, with 15 bases between them. The CDR3 DNA reads TGTGCCAGCAGGTCCGCTGTAGGGGGCTACGAGCAGTACTTC. Translating gives CASRSAVGGYEQYF.

This clonotype has ten or more counts. The chain uses TRBV6-1 and TRBJ1-2; no definite D call. Trimming left V 8 bases short and J 5 bases short, with 15 bases between. Germline lookup yields CDR1 MNHNS and CDR2 SASEGT. The length of the CDR3 is 13 residues. The CDR3 DNA reads as TGTGCCAGCGGTATAATAGAAGAATATGGCTACACCTTC. Encoded protein: CASGIIEEYGYTF.

This clonotype was counted ten times or more. The genes are TRBV6-5 and TRBJ2-6; D gene unclear. CDR1 and CDR2 (germline): MNHEY, SVGAGI. This CDR3 contains 15 residues. The germline V and J ends were trimmed by 4 bases and 0 bases, with 7 bases remaining between them. The CDR3 region has the DNA TGTGCCAGCAGTTCGTTTCGCTCTGGGGCCAACGTCCTGACTTTC. It is translated as CASSSFRSGANVLTF.

As concerns this clonotype: A read error may explain this, as a much larger clone is one base away. The J gene is TRBJ2-7, the V gene TRBV27; 8 nucleotides align to TRBD1. The length of the CDR3 is 14 residues. CDR1 MNHEY and CDR2 SMNVEV come from the germline V gene (reference sequence). Trimming took 7 bases from V and 0 from J; bases not matched to a gene: 5. CDR3 amino acids: CASTGGASSYEQYF. CDR3 bases: TGTGCCAGCACAGGGGGCGCGAGCTCCTACGAGCAGTACTTC.

This chain connects TRBV20-1 to TRBJ1-1; 7 bases line up with TRBD1. The CDR3 consists of 14 residues. V shed 0 bases and J 1 base; nucleotides not matched to a gene: 2. Germline V CDR1 and CDR2: DFQATT, SNEGSKA (reference sequence). The CDR3 loop is CSAREGQKNTEAFF. The CDR3 nucleotides read TGCAGTGCTAGAGAGGGACAGAAGAACACTGAAGCTTTCTTT.

This clonotype was seen ten or more times. This sequence joins TRBV12-3 or TRBV12-4 and TRBJ2-4; TRBD1 might be the D (6 bases). The CDR3 has 14 residues. V lost 10 bases and J lost 1, with 14 bases in between. The CDR3 bases are TGTGCCACCAGGGGCAGGGGTGCCAAAAACATTCAGTACTTC. Translated, it gives CATRGRGAKNIQYF.

The genes are TRBV12-3 or TRBV12-4 and TRBJ1-1; TRBD1 matches at 7 bases. This CDR3 spans 15 amino acids. With 4 bases clipped from V and 5 bases from J, the junction kept 10 bases outside the gene matches. Here the CDR3 DNA reads TGTGCCAGCAGTTACGGGACCGGGACAGTGACTGAAGCTTTCTTT. Translating gives CASSYGTGTVTEAFF.

This clonotype was found many times. V usage is TRBV2 and J usage is TRBJ1-2; D might be TRBD1 (5 bases). Germline V gene data show CDR1 as SNHLY and CDR2 as FYNNEI. Between the trimmed V and J ends, which lost 0 bases and 8 bases, there was a span of 13 bases. The CDR3 has 14 amino acids. The CDR3 here is CASSEATTGDGYTF. In nucleotides, the CDR3 is TGTGCCAGCAGTGAAGCGACCACAGGCGACGGCTACACCTTC.

This clonotype was counted ten times or more. The chain combines TRBV11-1 with TRBJ2-7; unclear D gene. Germline V CDR1 and CDR2: SGHAT, FQDESV (reference sequence). The ends were cut back, 0 bases at V and 0 bases at J, with 6 bases in the middle. This CDR3 has 14 amino acids. As DNA, the CDR3 is TGTGCCAGCAGCTTAGCGCACCTCTCCTACGAGCAGTACTTC. Protein sequence: CASSLAHLSYEQYF.

This clonotype occurred many times. A much larger clone differs by one base, so this may be a read error. The genes are TRBV6-2 or TRBV6-3 and TRBJ2-7; 9 nucleotides match TRBD1. The CDR3 is 12 residues long. CDR1 and CDR2 (germline): MNHEY, SVGEGT. J was trimmed by 3 bases and V by 8 bases; bases with no gene match: 2. CDR3 nucleotides: TGTGCCAGCCGGGACAGGGACTACGAGCAGTACTTC. It encodes CASRDRDYEQYF.

At least ten counts were recorded for this clonotype. A much larger clone lies one base from this, so it may be a read error. V usage is TRBV12-3 or TRBV12-4 and J usage is TRBJ1-1, with a possible D match to TRBD1 (6 bases). The V gene lost 6 bases and the J gene lost 5 bases, with 25 bases spanning the gap. CDR3 length: 17 residues. CDR3 region: CASSRNARGHSNTEAFF. The CDR3 coding sequence is TGTGCCAGCAGCAGGAATGCAAGGGGACACTCAAATACTGAAGCTTTCTTT.

This clonotype was seen many times. The V gene is TRBV19, the J gene TRBJ1-5; TRBD1 might be the D (6 bases). The CDR3 runs 15 residues. V was pared by 8 bases and J by 0 bases, with 14 bases between. Germline V gives CDR1 LNHDA, CDR2 SQIVND (reference sequence). The CDR3 sequence: CASERTAYSNQPQHF. CDR3 nucleotides: TGTGCCAGTGAAAGGACAGCTTATAGCAATCAGCCCCAGCATTTT.

As regards this clonotype: One base away lies a much larger clone, so this may be a sequencing read error. The rearrangement uses TRBV12-3 or TRBV12-4 and TRBJ1-1; no firm D call. The CDR3 is made up of 11 amino acids. CDR3 loop: CASSLREKASF. CDR3 bases: TGTGCCAGCAGTTTGAGGGAAAAAGCTTCCTTT.